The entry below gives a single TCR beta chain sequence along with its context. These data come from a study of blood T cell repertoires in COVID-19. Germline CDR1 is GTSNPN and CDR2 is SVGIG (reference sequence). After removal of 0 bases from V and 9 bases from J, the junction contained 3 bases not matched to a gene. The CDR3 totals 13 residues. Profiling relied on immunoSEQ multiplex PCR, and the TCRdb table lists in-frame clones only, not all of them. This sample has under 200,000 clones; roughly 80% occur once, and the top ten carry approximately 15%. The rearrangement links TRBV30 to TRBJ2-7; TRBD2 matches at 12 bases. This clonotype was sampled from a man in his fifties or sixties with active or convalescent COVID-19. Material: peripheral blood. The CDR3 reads CAWSVSSGRGQYF. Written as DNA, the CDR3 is TGTGCCTGGAGTGTGTCTAGCGGGAGGGGGCAGTACTTC.